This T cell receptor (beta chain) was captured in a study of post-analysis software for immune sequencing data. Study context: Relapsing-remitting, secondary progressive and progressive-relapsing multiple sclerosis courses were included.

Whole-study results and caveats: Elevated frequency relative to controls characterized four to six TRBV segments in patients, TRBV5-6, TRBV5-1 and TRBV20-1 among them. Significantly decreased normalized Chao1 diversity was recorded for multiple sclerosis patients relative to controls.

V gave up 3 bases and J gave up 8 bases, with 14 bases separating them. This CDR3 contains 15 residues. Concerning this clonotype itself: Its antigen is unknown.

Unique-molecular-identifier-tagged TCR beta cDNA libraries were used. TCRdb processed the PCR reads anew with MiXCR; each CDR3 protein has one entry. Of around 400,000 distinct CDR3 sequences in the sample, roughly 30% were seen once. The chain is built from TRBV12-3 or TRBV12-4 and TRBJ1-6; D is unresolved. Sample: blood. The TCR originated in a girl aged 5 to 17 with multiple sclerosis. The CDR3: CASSFGPQRDSPLHF. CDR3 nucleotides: TGTGCCAGCAGTTTCGGACCCCAACGGGATTCACCCCTCCACTTT.